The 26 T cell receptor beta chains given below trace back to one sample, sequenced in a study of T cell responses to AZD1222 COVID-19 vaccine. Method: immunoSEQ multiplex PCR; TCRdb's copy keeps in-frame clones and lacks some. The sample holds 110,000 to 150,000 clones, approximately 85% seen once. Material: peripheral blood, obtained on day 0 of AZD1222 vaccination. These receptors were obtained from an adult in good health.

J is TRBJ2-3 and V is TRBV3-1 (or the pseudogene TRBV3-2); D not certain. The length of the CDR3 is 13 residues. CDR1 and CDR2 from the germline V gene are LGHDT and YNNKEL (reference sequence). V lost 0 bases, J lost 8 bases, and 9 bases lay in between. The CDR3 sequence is CASSQEVPATQYF. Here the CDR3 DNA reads TGTGCCAGCAGCCAAGAGGTCCCGGCTACGCAGTATTTT.

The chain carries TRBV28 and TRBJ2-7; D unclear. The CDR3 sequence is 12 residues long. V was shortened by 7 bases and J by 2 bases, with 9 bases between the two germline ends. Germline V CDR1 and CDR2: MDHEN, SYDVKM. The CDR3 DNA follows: TGTGCCAGCACCTCTGACACCTACGAGCAGTACTTC. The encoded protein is CASTSDTYEQYF. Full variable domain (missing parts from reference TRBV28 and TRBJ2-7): DVKVTQSSRYLVKRTGEKVFLECVQDMDHENMFWYRQDPGLGLRLIYFSYDVKMKEKGDIPEGYSVSREKKERFSLILESASTNQTSMYLCASTSDTYEQYFGPGTRLTVT.

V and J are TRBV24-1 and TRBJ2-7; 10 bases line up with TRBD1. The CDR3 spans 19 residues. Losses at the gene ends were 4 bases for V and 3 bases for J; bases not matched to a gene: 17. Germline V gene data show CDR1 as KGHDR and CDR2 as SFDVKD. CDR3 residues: CATSDRETGGGGANYEQYF. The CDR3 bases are TGTGCCACCAGTGACCGCGAGACAGGGGGCGGTGGGGCCAACTACGAGCAGTACTTC.

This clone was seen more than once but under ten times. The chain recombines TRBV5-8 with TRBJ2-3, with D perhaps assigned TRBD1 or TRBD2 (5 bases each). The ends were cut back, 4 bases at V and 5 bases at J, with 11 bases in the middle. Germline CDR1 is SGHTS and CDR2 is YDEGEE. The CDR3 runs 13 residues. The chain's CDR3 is CASSQGPVDTQYF. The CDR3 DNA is TGTGCCAGCAGCCAGGGACCCGTAGATACGCAGTATTTT.

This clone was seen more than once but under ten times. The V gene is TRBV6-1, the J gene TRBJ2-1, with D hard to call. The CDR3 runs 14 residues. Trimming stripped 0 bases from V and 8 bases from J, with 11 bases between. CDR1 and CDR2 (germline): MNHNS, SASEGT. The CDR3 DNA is TGTGCCAGCAGTGAAGCGTCGGGTATCCATGAGCAGTTCTTC. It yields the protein CASSEASGIHEQFF.

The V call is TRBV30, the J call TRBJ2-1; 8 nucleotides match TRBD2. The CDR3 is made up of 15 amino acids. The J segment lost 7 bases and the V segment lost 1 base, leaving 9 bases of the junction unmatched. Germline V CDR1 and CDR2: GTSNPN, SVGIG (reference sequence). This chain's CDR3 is CAWSGGTSKGNEQFF. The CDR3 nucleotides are TGTGCCTGGAGTGGGGGGACTAGTAAGGGGAATGAGCAGTTCTTC.

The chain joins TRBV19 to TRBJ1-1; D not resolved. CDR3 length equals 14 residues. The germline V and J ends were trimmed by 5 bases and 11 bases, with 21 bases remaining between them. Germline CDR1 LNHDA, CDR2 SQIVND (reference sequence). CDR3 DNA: TGTGCCAGTAGTCCCTCGCGCAGGCCGGCGGTGGCTTTCTTT. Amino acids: CASSPSRRPAVAFF.

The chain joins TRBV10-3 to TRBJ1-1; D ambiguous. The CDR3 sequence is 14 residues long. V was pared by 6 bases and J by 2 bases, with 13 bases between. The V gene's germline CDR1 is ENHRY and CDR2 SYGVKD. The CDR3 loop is CAIRAREDNTEAFF. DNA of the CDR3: TGTGCCATCAGGGCCCGGGAGGATAACACTGAAGCTTTCTTT.

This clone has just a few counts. DNA for the CDR3: TGTGCCATCCCCCAGGGGGGGCATAATGAGCAGTTCTTC. The encoded protein is CAIPQGGHNEQFF. This chain connects TRBV2 to TRBJ2-1; TRBD1 or TRBD2 may be the D gene (7 bases each). The V gene's germline CDR1 is SNHLY and CDR2 FYNNEI. CDR3 length equals 13 residues. Trimming removed 10 bases from V and 7 bases from J, with 17 bases in between.

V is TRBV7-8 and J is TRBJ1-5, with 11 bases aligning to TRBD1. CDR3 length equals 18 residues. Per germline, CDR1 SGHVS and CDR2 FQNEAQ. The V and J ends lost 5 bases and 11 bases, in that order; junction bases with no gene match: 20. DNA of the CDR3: TGTGCCAGCAGCCCAGGGACAGGGGGGGATTCCCGTTCGGCCTCCCAGCATTTT. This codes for CASSPGTGGDSRSASQHF.

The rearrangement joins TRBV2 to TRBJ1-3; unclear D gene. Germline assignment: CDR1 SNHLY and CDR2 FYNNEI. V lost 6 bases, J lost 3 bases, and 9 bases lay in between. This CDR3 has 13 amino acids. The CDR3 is CASSLGLGNTIYF. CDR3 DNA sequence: TGTGCCAGCAGCTTGGGCCTTGGAAACACCATATATTTT.

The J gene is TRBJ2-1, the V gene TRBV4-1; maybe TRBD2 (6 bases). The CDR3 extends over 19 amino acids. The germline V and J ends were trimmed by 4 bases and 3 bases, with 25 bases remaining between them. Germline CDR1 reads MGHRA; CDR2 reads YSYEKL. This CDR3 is CASSPKVGGAGNIYNEQFF. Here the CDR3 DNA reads TGCGCCAGCAGCCCAAAAGTGGGGGGTGCGGGGAACATCTACAATGAGCAGTTCTTC.

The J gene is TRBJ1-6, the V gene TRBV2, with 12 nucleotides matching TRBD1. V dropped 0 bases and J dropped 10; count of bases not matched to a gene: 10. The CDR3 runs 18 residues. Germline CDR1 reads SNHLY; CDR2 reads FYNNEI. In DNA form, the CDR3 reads TGTGCCAGCAGTGAAGCGCTTTGGGACAGGGGGCTAGAGTCACCCCTCCACTTT. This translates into CASSEALWDRGLESPLHF.

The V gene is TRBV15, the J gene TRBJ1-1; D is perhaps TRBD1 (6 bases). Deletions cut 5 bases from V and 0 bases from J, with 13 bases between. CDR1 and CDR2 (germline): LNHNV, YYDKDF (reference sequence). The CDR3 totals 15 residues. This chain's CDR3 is CATSSGHLLNTEAFF. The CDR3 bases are TGTGCCACCAGCTCGGGACACCTACTGAACACTGAAGCTTTCTTT.

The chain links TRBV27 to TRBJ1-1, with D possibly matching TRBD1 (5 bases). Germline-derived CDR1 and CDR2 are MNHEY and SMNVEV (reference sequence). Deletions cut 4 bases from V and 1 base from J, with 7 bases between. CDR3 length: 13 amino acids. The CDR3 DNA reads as TGTGCCAGCAGTTGGGGCAGGAACACTGAAGCTTTCTTT. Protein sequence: CASSWGRNTEAFF.

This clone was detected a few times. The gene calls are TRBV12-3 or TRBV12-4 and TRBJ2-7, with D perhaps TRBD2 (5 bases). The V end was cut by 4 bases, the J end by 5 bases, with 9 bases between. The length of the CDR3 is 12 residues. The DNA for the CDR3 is TGTGCCAGCAGTTGGAGGACCCACGAGCAGTACTTC. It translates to CASSWRTHEQYF.

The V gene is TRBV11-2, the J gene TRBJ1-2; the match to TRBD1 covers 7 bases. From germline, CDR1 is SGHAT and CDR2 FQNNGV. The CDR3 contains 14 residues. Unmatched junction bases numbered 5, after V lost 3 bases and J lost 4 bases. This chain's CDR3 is CASSFAGGGYGYTF. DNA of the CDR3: TGTGCCAGCAGCTTTGCAGGGGGTGGCTATGGCTACACCTTC.

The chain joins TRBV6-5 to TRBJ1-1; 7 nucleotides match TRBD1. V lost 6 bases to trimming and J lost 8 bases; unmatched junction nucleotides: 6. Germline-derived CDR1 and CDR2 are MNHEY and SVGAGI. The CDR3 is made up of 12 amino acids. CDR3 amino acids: CASSRYRGEAFF. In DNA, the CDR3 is TGTGCCAGCAGCCGCTACAGGGGAGAAGCTTTCTTT.

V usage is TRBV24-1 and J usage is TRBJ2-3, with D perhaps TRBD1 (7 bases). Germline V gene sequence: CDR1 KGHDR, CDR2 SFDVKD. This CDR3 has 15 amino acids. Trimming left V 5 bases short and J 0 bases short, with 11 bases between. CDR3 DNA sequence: TGTGCCACCAGTGCGGCGGGACAGAGCACAGATACGCAGTATTTT. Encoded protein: CATSAAGQSTDTQYF.

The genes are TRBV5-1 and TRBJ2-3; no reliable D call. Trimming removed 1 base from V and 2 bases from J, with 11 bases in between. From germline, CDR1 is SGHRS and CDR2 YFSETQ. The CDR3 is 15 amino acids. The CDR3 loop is CASSLSQETTDTQYF. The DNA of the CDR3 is TGCGCCAGCAGCTTGTCTCAGGAAACCACAGATACGCAGTATTTT. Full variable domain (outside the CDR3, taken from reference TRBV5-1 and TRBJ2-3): KAGVTQTPRYLIKTRGQQVTLSCSPISGHRSVSWYQQTPGQGLQFLFEYFSETQRNKGNFPGRFSGRQFSNSRSEMNVSTLELGDSALYLCASSLSQETTDTQYFGPGTRLTVL.

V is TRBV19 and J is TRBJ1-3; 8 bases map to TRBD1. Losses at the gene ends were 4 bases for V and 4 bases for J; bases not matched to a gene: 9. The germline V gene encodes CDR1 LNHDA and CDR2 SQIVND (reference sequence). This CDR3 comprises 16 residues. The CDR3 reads CASSTVIRGPGNTIYF. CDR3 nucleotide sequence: TGTGCCAGTAGTACCGTGATCAGGGGGCCAGGAAACACCATATATTTT.

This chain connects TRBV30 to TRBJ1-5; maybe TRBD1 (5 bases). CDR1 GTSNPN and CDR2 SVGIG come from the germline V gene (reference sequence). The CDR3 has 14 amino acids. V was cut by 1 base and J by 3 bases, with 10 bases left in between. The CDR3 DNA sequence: TGTGCCTGGAGTGGGAAGGGGAACAATCAGCCCCAGCATTTT. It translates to CAWSGKGNNQPQHF.

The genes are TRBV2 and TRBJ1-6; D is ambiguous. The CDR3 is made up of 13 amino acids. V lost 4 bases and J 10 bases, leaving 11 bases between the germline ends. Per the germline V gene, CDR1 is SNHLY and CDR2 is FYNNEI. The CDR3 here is CASSGLGESPLHF. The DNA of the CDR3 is TGTGCCAGCAGTGGACTCGGGGAATCACCCCTCCACTTT.

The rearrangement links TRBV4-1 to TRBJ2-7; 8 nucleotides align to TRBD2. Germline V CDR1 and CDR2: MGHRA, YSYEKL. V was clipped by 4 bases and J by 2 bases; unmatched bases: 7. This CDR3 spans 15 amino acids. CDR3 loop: CASSLGPAGAYEQYF. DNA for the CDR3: TGCGCCAGCAGCCTAGGTCCAGCGGGGGCCTACGAGCAGTACTTC.

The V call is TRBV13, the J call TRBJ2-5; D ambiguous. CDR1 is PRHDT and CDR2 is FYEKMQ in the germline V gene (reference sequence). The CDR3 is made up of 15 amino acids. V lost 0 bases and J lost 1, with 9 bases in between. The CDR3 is CASSLGLGLQETQYF. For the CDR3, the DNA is TGTGCCAGCAGCTTAGGCCTAGGCCTCCAAGAGACCCAGTACTTC.

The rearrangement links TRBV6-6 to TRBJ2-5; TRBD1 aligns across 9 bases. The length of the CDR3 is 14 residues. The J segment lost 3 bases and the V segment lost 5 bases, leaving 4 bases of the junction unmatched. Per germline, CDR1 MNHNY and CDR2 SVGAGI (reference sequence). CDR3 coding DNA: TGTGCCAGCAGTCCCGGACAGGGGAAAGAGACCCAGTACTTC. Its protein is CASSPGQGKETQYF.